The clone carrying this TCR beta chain appeared many times. Antigen: not known. The lymph nodes were axillary draining lymph nodes from breast cancer patients. This entry is derived from a study of breast tumors, draining lymph nodes, adjacent tissues. TCRdb reprocessed the multiplex PCR reads with MiXCR, giving one entry per CDR3 protein. The sample holds around 100,000 distinct CDR3 sequences, 21% seen once. Overall study results and limits: Tumors had less TCR diversity than lymph nodes, more than nontumor tissue.

This clonotype was obtained from a female donor with breast cancer. Some clones in this sample may be carry-over from other donors' samples. The specimen sequenced was axillary lymph node tissue.

The CDR3 loop is CASSRLGNQPQHF. In nucleotides, the CDR3 is TGTGCCAGCAGTCGACTAGGGAATCAGCCCCAGCATTTT. V usage is TRBV6-5 and J usage is TRBJ1-5; D uncertain. The V and J ends lost 5 bases and 4 bases respectively, with 9 bases between them. This CDR3 is 13 amino acids long. CDR1 MNHEY and CDR2 SVGAGI come from the germline V gene.